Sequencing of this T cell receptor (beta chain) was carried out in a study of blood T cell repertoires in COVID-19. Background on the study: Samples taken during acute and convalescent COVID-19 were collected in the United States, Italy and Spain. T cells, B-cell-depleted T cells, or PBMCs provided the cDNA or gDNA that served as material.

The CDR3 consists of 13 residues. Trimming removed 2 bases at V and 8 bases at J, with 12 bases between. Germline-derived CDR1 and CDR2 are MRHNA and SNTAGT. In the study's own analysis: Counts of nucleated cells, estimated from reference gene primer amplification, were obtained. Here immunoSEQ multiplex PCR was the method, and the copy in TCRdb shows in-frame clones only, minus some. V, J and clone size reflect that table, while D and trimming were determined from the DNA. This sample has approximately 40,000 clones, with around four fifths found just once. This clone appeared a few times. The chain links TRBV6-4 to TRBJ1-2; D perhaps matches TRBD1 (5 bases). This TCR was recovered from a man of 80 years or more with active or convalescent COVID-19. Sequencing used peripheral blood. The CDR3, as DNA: TGTGCCAGCAGTGACGAGCAGGGTAGAGGCTACACCTTC. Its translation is CASSDEQGRGYTF.